Listed below are T cell receptor beta chains from one sample, sequenced in a study of cytomegalovirus exposure and HLA in healthy donors. Data came from immunoSEQ multiplex PCR; TCRdb stores just in-frame clones and leaves some out. The sample yields roughly 150,000 clones, roughly 73% seen once. What was sequenced was PBMCs. The receptor set was obtained from a man younger than 35 in good health and CMV-seropositive. Both conserved end residues are part of each CDR3. Fields, in order: clone size, J gene, D gene, V gene, CDR3 protein, CDR3 DNA. A D gene is named only where the DNA matches it firmly. Clone size is given for some rows only: seen once, a few or many times, or a class if the clone is expanded.

>once|TRBJ1-3|TRBD1|TRBV27
CASRGRGQPRNTGNTIYF
TGTGCCAGCAGGGGACGGGGACAGCCAAGAAACACTGGAAACACCATATATTTT
>-|TRBJ1-1|-|TRBV20-1
CSAGRLEAFF
TGCAGTGCTGGACGACTAGAGGCTTTCTTT
>-|TRBJ2-1|-|TRBV6-1
CASSGRQGLIDEQFF
TGTGCCAGCAGTGGACGACAGGGACTTATCGATGAGCAGTTCTTC
>-|TRBJ2-3|TRBD2|TRBV6-1
CASRTAGDTQYF
TGTGCCAGCAGAACAGCGGGGGATACGCAGTATTTT
>-|TRBJ2-1|-|TRBV19
CASSKGGMVNNEQFF
TGTGCCAGTAGTAAGGGGGGGATGGTGAACAATGAGCAGTTCTTC
>-|TRBJ2-1|TRBD2|TRBV19
CASSPLERERDNEQFF
TGTGCCAGTAGTCCGCTCGAGCGGGAGAGAGACAATGAGCAGTTCTTC
>-|TRBJ1-3|-|TRBV9
CASSVGAAGNTIYF
TGTGCCAGCAGCGTAGGGGCAGCCGGAAACACCATATATTTT
>-|TRBJ1-4|TRBD1|TRBV11-2
CASSLGTGREKLFF
TGTGCCAGCAGCCTTGGGACAGGTCGCGAAAAACTGTTTTTT
>-|TRBJ2-7|TRBD2|TRBV15
CATSRDLSSGSGEQYF
TGTGCCACCAGCAGAGATCTAAGTAGCGGGAGTGGCGAGCAGTACTTC
>few|TRBJ1-3|-|TRBV6-5
CASRTASGNTIYF
TGTGCCAGCAGGACAGCCTCTGGAAACACCATATATTTT
>-|TRBJ2-5|-|TRBV7-9
CASSHGTQETQYF
TGTGCCAGCAGCCACGGGACTCAAGAGACCCAGTACTTC
>-|TRBJ2-2|-|TRBV7-3
CASSLTSYPGELFF
TGTGCCAGCAGCTTAACTAGTTACCCCGGGGAGCTGTTTTTT
>-|TRBJ2-5|-|TRBV5-1
CASSLDGLGGETQYF
TGCGCCAGCAGCTTGGACGGGCTGGGCGGGGAGACCCAGTACTTC
>-|TRBJ2-5|TRBD1|TRBV30
CAWNPHPWDREYQETQYF
TGTGCCTGGAACCCCCACCCCTGGGACAGGGAATACCAAGAGACCCAGTACTTC
>-|TRBJ1-1|-|TRBV5-1
CASSLARAAPEAFF
TGCGCCAGCAGCTTGGCCAGGGCAGCCCCAGAAGCTTTCTTT
>few|TRBJ1-1|-|TRBV6-5
CASSYSGQVATEAFF
TGTGCCAGCAGTTACTCGGGACAAGTGGCCACTGAAGCTTTCTTT
>-|TRBJ2-1|TRBD2|TRBV6-1
CASSEDLADNEQFF
TGTGCCAGCAGTGAAGATCTAGCGGACAATGAGCAGTTCTTC
>-|TRBJ2-7|-|TRBV15
CATSRAQVAGDYTYEQYF
TGTGCCACCAGCAGAGCCCAGGTGGCAGGGGATTATACCTACGAGCAGTACTTC